The 6 T cell receptor beta chains reported below all come from one sample, sequenced in a study of Ad26.COV2.S vaccination and SARS-CoV-2 variants (dated by TCRdb to the early 2020s). The method behind the library was the immunoSEQ multiplex PCR assay. In its TCRdb copy, this immuneACCESS table keeps in-frame sequences only and misses some clones. Where compared with another copy, unresolved V genes explain less than half of these, and the others have no known cause. The sample table holds some 180,000 clones, of which roughly nine tenths were seen once. Clones ranked in the top ten supply about 5.5% of the sample. Per the publication, the time point label means: individuals recovered from natural SARS-CoV-2 infection. The sample consisted of peripheral blood, taken after recovery from COVID-19. The receptors originated from a human donor who had recovered from COVID-19.

The V and J genes are TRBV9 and TRBJ2-3; TRBD1 aligns across 8 bases. From germline, CDR1 is SGDLS and CDR2 YYNGEE. The CDR3 is made up of 16 amino acids. V gave up 3 bases and J gave up 3 bases; unmatched junction bases: 9. The DNA of the CDR3 is TGTGCCAGCAGCGCCCGCGGGGACAGGAATACAGATACGCAGTATTTT. The encoded protein is CASSARGDRNTDTQYF.

This sequence joins TRBV3-1 (or the pseudogene TRBV3-2) and TRBJ1-6, with 7 bases fitting TRBD1. V trimming: 1 base; J trimming: 0 bases; junction bases outside the gene matches: 6. From germline, CDR1 is LGHDT and CDR2 YNNKEL (reference sequence). CDR3 length: 18 residues. The CDR3 region has the DNA TGTGCCAGCAGCCAAGGCCCCAGGGGGAGCTCCTATAATTCACCCCTCCACTTT. It is translated as CASSQGPRGSSYNSPLHF.

The gene calls are TRBV12-3 or TRBV12-4 and TRBJ1-1, with a weak D call TRBD1 (6 bases). The V gene lost 4 bases and the J gene lost 7 bases, with 13 bases spanning the gap. The CDR3 runs to 13 residues. In DNA form, the CDR3 reads TGTGCCAGCAGTTCGTACAGGGCGGGTGAAGCTTTCTTT. Protein product: CASSSYRAGEAFF.

V and J are TRBV13 and TRBJ2-5; 8 nucleotides agree with TRBD1. The ends lost 5 bases at V and 4 bases at J; junction bases unmatched: 9. Germline V gives CDR1 PRHDT, CDR2 FYEKMQ (reference sequence). CDR3 length equals 15 residues. CDR3 region: CASSRTGTGGETQYF. The CDR3 nucleotides read TGTGCCAGCAGCCGGACAGGGACCGGTGGAGAGACCCAGTACTTC.

The V gene is TRBV7-9, the J gene TRBJ2-3; a weak D match, TRBD2 (5 bases). CDR3 size: 13 residues. Trimming took off 4 bases at V and 11 bases at J, with 16 bases between the two ends. The germline V gene has CDR1 SEHNR and CDR2 FQNEAQ (reference sequence). The CDR3 sequence is CASSSPLWEKQYF. Here the CDR3 DNA reads TGTGCCAGCAGCTCCCCGCTTTGGGAGAAGCAGTATTTT.

The chain uses TRBV4-1 and TRBJ2-7; tentatively, D is TRBD2 (6 bases). This CDR3 is built from 12 residues. Trimming stripped 3 bases from V and 6 bases from J, with 9 bases between. From germline, CDR1 is MGHRA and CDR2 YSYEKL. CDR3 amino acids: CASSHLGGEQYF. CDR3 bases: TGCGCCAGCAGCCATTTGGGGGGCGAGCAGTACTTC.